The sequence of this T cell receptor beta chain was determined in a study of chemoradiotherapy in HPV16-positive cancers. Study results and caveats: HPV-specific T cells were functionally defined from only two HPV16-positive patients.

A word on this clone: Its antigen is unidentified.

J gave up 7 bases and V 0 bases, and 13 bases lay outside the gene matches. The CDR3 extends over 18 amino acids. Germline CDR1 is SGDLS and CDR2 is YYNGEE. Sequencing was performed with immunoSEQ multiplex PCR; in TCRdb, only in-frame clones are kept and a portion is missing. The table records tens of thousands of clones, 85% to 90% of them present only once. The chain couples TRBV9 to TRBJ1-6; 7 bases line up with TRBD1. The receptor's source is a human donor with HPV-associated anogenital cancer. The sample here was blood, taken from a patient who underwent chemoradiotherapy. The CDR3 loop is CASSVDLGEGAWNSPLHF. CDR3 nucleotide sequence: TGTGCCAGCAGCGTAGATCTGGGGGAGGGGGCCTGGAATTCACCCCTCCACTTT.